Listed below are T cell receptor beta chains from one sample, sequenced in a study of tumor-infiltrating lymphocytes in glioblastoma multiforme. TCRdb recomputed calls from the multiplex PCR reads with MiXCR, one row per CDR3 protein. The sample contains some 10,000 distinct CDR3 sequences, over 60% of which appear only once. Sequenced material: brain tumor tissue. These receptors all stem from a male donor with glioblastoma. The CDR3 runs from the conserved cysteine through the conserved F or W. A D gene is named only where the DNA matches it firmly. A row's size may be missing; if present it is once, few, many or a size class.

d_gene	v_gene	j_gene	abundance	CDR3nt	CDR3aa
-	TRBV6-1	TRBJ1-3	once	TGTGCCAGCAGCCGGAACACCATATATTTT	CASSRNTIYF
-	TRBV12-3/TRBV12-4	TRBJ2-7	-	TGTGCCAGCAGTTTAGAATTCGGGGGTTCGGGGGAGCAGTACTTC	CASSLEFGGSGEQYF
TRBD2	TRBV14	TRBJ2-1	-	TGTGCCGGCAGCCTACCGGGACTAACTTCCTACGATGAGCAGTTCTTC	CAGSLPGLTSYDEQFF
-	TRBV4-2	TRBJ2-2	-	TGTGCCAGCAGTCAAGAGAAGAAGGTCGGGGACCTGGTTTTT	CASSQEKKVGDLVF
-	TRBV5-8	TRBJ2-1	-	TGTGCCGGCAGCTTCGGCCCGGGAAGGAAGCAGTTCTTC	CAGSFGPGRKQFF
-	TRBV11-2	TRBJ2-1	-	TGTGCCAACAGCTTAGTAGTAAGGGGGGCTTCGCGCAATGAGCAGTTCTTC	CANSLVVRGASRNEQFF
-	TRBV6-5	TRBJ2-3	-	TGTGCCAGCAGTTACTCGACGGTTTTTAAGTGGACAGATACGCAGTATTTT	CASSYSTVFKWTDTQYF
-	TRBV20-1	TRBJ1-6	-	TGCAATGCTAGAGGGCGGGGTTCCGAGAATTCACCCCCCCACTTT	CNARGRGSENSPPHF
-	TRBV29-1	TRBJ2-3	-	TGTAGCATTGGGGCAGGGTCGGGCCCAGATACGCAGTATTTT	CSIGAGSGPDTQYF
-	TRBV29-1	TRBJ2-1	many	TGCAGCGTTGAAGCTTCCGGAATCTACAATGAGCAGTTCTTC	CSVEASGIYNEQFF
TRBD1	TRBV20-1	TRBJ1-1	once	TGCAGTGTCAACAGGGGATGGCAGGACACTGAAGCTTTCTTT	CSVNRGWQDTEAFF
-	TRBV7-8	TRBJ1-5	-	TGTGTCAGCAGCAGTGAGTGGGGCAATCAGCCCCAGCATTTT	CVSSSEWGNQPQHF
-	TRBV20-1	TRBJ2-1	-	TGCAGTGCCACATCCTTCATGGCGGGCTCCTACAATGAGAAGTTCTTC	CSATSFMAGSYNEKFF
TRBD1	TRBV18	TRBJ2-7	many	TGTGCCAGCTCACAAACGGGACAGAACTACGAGCAGTACTTC	CASSQTGQNYEQYF
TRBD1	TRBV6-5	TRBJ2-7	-	TGTGCCAGCGAATCGGGGACAGGGGGGAAAAACGAGCAGTACTTC	CASESGTGGKNEQYF
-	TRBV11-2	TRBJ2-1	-	TGTGCCAGCAGCATTGGGGGGGCGTCCAATGAGCAGTTCTTC	CASSIGGASNEQFF
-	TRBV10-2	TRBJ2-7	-	TGCGCCAGCATTAACAGGGAGGGAGCCTACGAGCAGTACTTC	CASINREGAYEQYF
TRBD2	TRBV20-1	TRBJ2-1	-	TGCAGTGCTAGAGGGGCTAGCGGGGTCCTCTACAATGAGCAGTTCTTC	CSARGASGVLYNEQFF
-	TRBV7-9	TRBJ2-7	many	TGTGCCAGCAGCTTATTCTACGAGCAGTACTTC	CASSLFYEQYF
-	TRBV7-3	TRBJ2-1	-	TGTGCCAGCAGCTTAACTCCAGTCGGTGACTACGACAATGAGCAGTTCTTC	CASSLTPVGDYDNEQFF
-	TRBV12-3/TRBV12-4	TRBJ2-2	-	TGTGCCAGCAGTCCCGGGACCGGGGAGCTGTTTTTT	CASSPGTGELFF
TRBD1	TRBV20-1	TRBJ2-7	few	TGCAGTGCTCAAAGGGCAAAGGGGGCAGACGAGCAGTACTTC	CSAQRAKGADEQYF
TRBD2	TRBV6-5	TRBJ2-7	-	TGTGCCAGCAGTTACGAGGAAAGGGCGGGAGGGGAGCAGTACTTC	CASSYEERAGGEQYF
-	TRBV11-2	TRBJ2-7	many	TGTGCCAGCAGCTCGAGGCGGGGGCCTTTCTACGAGCAGTACTTC	CASSSRRGPFYEQYF
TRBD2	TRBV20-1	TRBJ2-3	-	TGCAGTGCTAGTCGCCCCGGACTAGCGGGAGGGCCGAGTGTCACAGATACGCAATATTTT	CSASRPGLAGGPSVTDTQYF
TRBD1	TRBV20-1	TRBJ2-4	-	TGCAGTGCTAGGGACCCGGACAGGGGGATTCGGAAAGCCAAAGGCATTCAGTACTTC	CSARDPDRGIRKAKGIQYF